This T cell receptor (beta chain) originates from a study of cytomegalovirus exposure and HLA in healthy donors. Study-wide results and limits: As a later analysis showed, several of the most significant clusters appeared to be linked to common viral pathogens. TCR sequences were mostly rare, though some public TCRs occurred in many donors.

From germline, CDR1 is SEHNR and CDR2 FQNEAQ (reference sequence). This CDR3 has 18 residues. With respect to this clone: Its antigen is not identified. Germline is not matched at one junction end, which may reflect a read error.

60 Vbeta and 13 Jbeta primers were used in PCR. As originally analysed: Approximately 12 million of the 80 million or so unique TCR beta chains counted in a later analysis were shared. Data came from immunoSEQ multiplex PCR; TCRdb stores just in-frame clones and leaves some out. V and J calls and clone size are those listed in that table; D and trimming were worked out from the DNA. The data show around 95,000 clones, approximately 80% seen once. Material: PBMCs. The source of this sequence is a female donor in good health and CMV-seropositive. This chain uses TRBV7-9 with TRBJ2-5; 12 bases fit TRBD2. CDR3 region: CSSSTRKRLAGVQETQYF. CDR3 nucleotide sequence: TGTTCCAGCAGCACGCGCAAGCGACTAGCGGGAGTCCAAGAGACCCAGTACTTC.